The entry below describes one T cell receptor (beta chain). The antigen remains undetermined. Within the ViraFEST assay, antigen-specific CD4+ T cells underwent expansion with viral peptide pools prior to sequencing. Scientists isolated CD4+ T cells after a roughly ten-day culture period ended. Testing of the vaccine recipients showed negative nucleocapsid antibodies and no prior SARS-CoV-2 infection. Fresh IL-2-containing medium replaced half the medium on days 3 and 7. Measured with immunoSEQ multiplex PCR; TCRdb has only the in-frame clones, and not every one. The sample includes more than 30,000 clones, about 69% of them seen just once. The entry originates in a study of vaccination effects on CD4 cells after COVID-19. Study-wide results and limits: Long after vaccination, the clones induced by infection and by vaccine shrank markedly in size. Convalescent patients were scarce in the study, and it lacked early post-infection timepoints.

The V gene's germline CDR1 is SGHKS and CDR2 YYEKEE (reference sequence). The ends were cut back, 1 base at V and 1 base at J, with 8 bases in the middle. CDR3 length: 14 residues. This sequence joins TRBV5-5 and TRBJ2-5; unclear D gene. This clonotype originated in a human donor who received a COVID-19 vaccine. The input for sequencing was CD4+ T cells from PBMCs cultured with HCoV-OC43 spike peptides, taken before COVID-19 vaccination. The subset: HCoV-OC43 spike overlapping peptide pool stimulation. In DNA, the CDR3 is TGTGCCAGCAGCTTGTGGAACAGCCAAGAGACCCAGTACTTC. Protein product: CASSLWNSQETQYF.